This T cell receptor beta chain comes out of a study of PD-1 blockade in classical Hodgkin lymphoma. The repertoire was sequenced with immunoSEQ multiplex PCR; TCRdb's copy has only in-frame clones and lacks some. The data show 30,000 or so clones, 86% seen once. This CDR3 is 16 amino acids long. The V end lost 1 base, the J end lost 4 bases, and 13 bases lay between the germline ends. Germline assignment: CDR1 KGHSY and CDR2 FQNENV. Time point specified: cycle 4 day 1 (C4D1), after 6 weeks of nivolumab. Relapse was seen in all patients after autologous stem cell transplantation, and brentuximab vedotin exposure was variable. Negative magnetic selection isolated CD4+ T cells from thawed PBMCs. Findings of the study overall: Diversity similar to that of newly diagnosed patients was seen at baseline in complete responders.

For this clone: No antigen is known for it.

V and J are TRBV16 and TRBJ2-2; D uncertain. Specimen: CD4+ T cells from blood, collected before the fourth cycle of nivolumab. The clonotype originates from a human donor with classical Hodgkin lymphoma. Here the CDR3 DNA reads TGTGCCAGCAGCCAATTCAACCGCGTCTCCACCGGGGAGCTGTTTTTT. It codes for CASSQFNRVSTGELFF.